Below, 26 T cell receptor beta chains from the same sample are listed, as sequenced in a study of blood T cell repertoires in COVID-19. Some clones are missing from TCRdb's copy, which holds only in-frame ones; the method was immunoSEQ multiplex PCR. The sample records 260,000 or so clones, around 90% being singletons. Material: peripheral blood. These receptors were taken from a man aged 18-30 years with active or convalescent COVID-19.

J is TRBJ1-1 and V is TRBV9; 9 bases align to TRBD1. The CDR3 totals 14 residues. Germline assignment: CDR1 SGDLS and CDR2 YYNGEE. The ends lost 3 bases at V and 4 bases at J; junction bases unmatched: 4. The CDR3 sequence is CASSATGGATEAFF. CDR3 sequence (DNA): TGTGCCAGCAGCGCGACAGGGGGGGCCACTGAAGCTTTCTTT.

The rearrangement links TRBV6-5 to TRBJ1-1; D might be TRBD1 (5 bases). The CDR3 sequence is 14 residues long. V lost 2 bases, J lost 1 base, and 8 bases lay in between. CDR1 and CDR2 (germline): MNHEY, SVGAGI. The CDR3 region has the DNA TGTGCCAGCAGTTACGAGGACACGAACACTGAAGCTTTCTTT. It is translated as CASSYEDTNTEAFF.

This chain connects TRBV6-5 to TRBJ1-1; no definite D call. V dropped 0 bases and J dropped 2 bases, with 10 bases sitting between them. There are 15 residues in the CDR3. Per the germline V gene, CDR1 is MNHEY and CDR2 is SVGAGI. CDR3 coding DNA: TGTGCCAGCAGTTACTCGACTTTGAGTAACACTGAAGCTTTCTTT. Translating it yields CASSYSTLSNTEAFF.

The V and J genes are TRBV6-6 and TRBJ2-2; D is possibly TRBD2 (6 bases). CDR3 length: 15 amino acids. Trimming stripped 4 bases from V and 0 bases from J, with 9 bases between. Germline loops: CDR1 MNHNY, CDR2 SVGAGI (reference sequence). Here the CDR3 reads CASSFGTSNTGELFF. CDR3 bases: TGTGCCAGCAGTTTTGGGACTTCGAACACCGGGGAGCTGTTTTTT.

This chain links TRBV11-3 with TRBJ2-3; tentative D call: TRBD2 (6 bases). V lost 4 bases, J lost 2 bases, and 13 bases lay in between. Germline V gene sequence: CDR1 SGHNT, CDR2 YENEEA. This CDR3 has 15 amino acids. The CDR3 here is CASSSRGEITDTQYF. In nucleotides, the CDR3 is TGTGCCAGCAGCTCTCGCGGGGAGATCACAGATACGCAGTATTTT.

The rearrangement links TRBV9 to TRBJ1-6; unclear D gene. V was shortened by 3 bases and J by 8 bases, with 12 bases between the two germline ends. The CDR3 has 14 amino acids. Germline assignment: CDR1 SGDLS and CDR2 YYNGEE. DNA of the CDR3: TGTGCCAGCAGCGACCGGGTTCAATATTCACCCCTCCACTTT. Translating gives CASSDRVQYSPLHF.

The chain joins TRBV6-5 to TRBJ1-1, with 8 bases aligning to TRBD1. V shed 6 bases, J shed 0 bases, and the junction held 3 bases outside the gene matches. From germline, CDR1 is MNHEY and CDR2 SVGAGI. This CDR3 has 14 residues. The CDR3 is CASRGTGLNTEAFF. In nucleotides, the CDR3 is TGTGCCAGCAGGGGGACAGGATTGAACACTGAAGCTTTCTTT.

The genes are TRBV27 and TRBJ1-2; no firm D call. V lost 0 bases and J 3 bases, leaving 11 bases between the germline ends. The V gene's germline CDR1 is MNHEY and CDR2 SMNVEV (reference sequence). The CDR3 sequence is 15 residues long. This CDR3 is CASSLSWTSDYGYTF. In nucleotides, the CDR3 is TGTGCCAGCAGTTTATCGTGGACTTCTGACTATGGCTACACCTTC.

The chain links TRBV10-2 to TRBJ2-1; D may be TRBD1 (7 bases). Germline V lookup: CDR1 WSHSY, CDR2 SAAADI. The CDR3 runs to 13 residues. V was cut by 10 bases and J by 1 base, with 11 bases left in between. CDR3 nucleotides: TGCGCCATGGGGGGACAGTCCTACAATGAGCAGTTCTTC. This gives the protein CAMGGQSYNEQFF.

V gene TRBV9 combines with J gene TRBJ2-5; tentative D call: TRBD2 (5 bases). This CDR3 contains 15 residues. CDR1 and CDR2 (germline): SGDLS, YYNGEE. Trimming took 0 bases from V and 4 from J, leaving 13 bases between them. CDR3 sequence (DNA): TGTGCCAGCAGCGTAGGCGGGCAGGTGGGAGAGACCCAGTACTTC. Translation: CASSVGGQVGETQYF.

The CDR3 DNA reads TGTGCCAGCAGTTACGCGGGACCCGGTAACTATGGCTACACCTTC. Translated, it gives CASSYAGPGNYGYTF. This sequence joins TRBV6-5 and TRBJ1-2, with D maybe TRBD1 (5 bases). CDR3 length equals 15 residues. Trimming stripped 2 bases from V and 1 base from J, with 11 bases between. Germline V gives CDR1 MNHEY, CDR2 SVGAGI.

This clone was observed a single time. The chain carries TRBV11-3 and TRBJ2-2; the D gene is possibly TRBD2 (6 bases). This CDR3 region has 16 residues. With 4 bases removed from V and 0 bases from J, the gap between germline ends came to 12 bases. CDR1 and CDR2 (germline): SGHNT, YENEEA. CDR3 sequence: CASSSRDSSNTGELFF. CDR3 coding DNA: TGTGCCAGCAGCTCGCGGGACTCCTCGAACACCGGGGAGCTGTTTTTT. Variable domain in full (rest from reference TRBV11-3 and TRBJ2-2): EAGVVQSPRYKIIEKKQPVAFWCNPISGHNTLYWYLQNLGQGPELLIRYENEEAVDDSQLPKDRFSAERLKGVDSTLKIQPAELGDSAVYLCASSSRDSSNTGELFFGEGSRLTVL.

The chain links TRBV7-9 to TRBJ2-3; TRBD2 agrees at 9 bases. Trimming cost V 3 bases and J 0 bases; bases outside gene matches: 1. Germline V gene data show CDR1 as SEHNR and CDR2 as FQNEAQ (reference sequence). This CDR3 comprises 15 residues. The CDR3 loop reads CASSFSGSSTDTQYF. The CDR3, as DNA: TGTGCCAGCAGCTTTAGCGGGAGCAGCACAGATACGCAGTATTTT.

As DNA, the CDR3 is TGTGCCAGCTCGAGGTCCCGGACTAGCGGGGGGGCGTGGTCCTACAATGAGCAGTTCTTC. Residues: CASSRSRTSGGAWSYNEQFF. The V call is TRBV19, the J call TRBJ2-1, with TRBD2 identical over 15 bases. Germline lookup yields CDR1 LNHDA and CDR2 SQIVND (reference sequence). J lost 1 base, V lost 9 bases, and 16 bases had no gene match. There are 20 residues in the CDR3. Filled out from reference TRBV19 and TRBJ2-1, the complete variable domain reads DGGITQSPKYLFRKEGQNVTLSCEQNLNHDAMYWYRQDPGQGLRLIYYSQIVNDFQKGDIAEGYSVSREKKESFPLTVTSAQKNPTAFYLCASSRSRTSGGAWSYNEQFFGPGTRLTVL.

The V gene is TRBV3-1 (or the pseudogene TRBV3-2), the J gene TRBJ1-1, with D hard to call. The V gene lost 4 bases and the J gene lost 6 bases, with 9 bases spanning the gap. The CDR3 length is 12 residues. CDR1 and CDR2 from the germline V gene are LGHDT and YNNKEL (reference sequence). The CDR3 sequence is CASSPSTSEAFF. CDR3 sequence (DNA): TGTGCCAGCAGCCCAAGTACATCTGAAGCTTTCTTT.

The chain carries TRBV4-1 and TRBJ2-2, with D possibly TRBD1 on 6 matching bases. This CDR3 region has 15 residues. CDR1 MGHRA and CDR2 YSYEKL come from the germline V gene. With 5 bases removed from V and 3 bases from J, the gap between germline ends came to 13 bases. CDR3 coding DNA: TGCGCCAGCAGCTCCGGGACATCTCACACCGGGGAGCTGTTTTTT. Translated: CASSSGTSHTGELFF.

This rearrangement joins TRBV18 to TRBJ1-5; maybe TRBD1 (5 bases). Germline assignment: CDR1 KGHSH and CDR2 LQKENI. V lost 5 bases, J lost 6 bases, and 8 bases lay in between. The CDR3 contains 12 residues. The CDR3 DNA reads as TGTGCCAGCTCAGAAGGGGTTCAGCCCCAGCATTTT. Its translation: CASSEGVQPQHF.

The gene calls are TRBV4-1 and TRBJ2-1, with TRBD2 matching 14 bases. Trimming cost V 4 bases and J 4 bases; bases outside gene matches: 6. This CDR3 has 17 residues. CDR1 MGHRA and CDR2 YSYEKL come from the germline V gene. In nucleotides, the CDR3 is TGCGCCAGCAGCCGAACCGGGACTAGCGGGGGTTACAATGAGCAGTTCTTC. Translation: CASSRTGTSGGYNEQFF.

This rearrangement joins TRBV10-3 to TRBJ2-7; no definite D call. The CDR3 length is 12 residues. Germline V CDR1 and CDR2: ENHRY, SYGVKD. Trimming stripped 0 bases from V and 4 bases from J, with 4 bases between. The CDR3 bases are TGTGCCATCAGTGAGTCTCGTTACGAGCAGTACTTC. It is translated as CAISESRYEQYF.

The chain joins TRBV18 to TRBJ1-4, with D perhaps TRBD1 (6 bases). Per the germline V gene, CDR1 is KGHSH and CDR2 is LQKENI. The CDR3 extends over 15 amino acids. The germline V and J ends were trimmed by 5 bases and 6 bases, with 16 bases remaining between them. CDR3 sequence: CASSGTRSGDEKLFF. In nucleotides, the CDR3 is TGTGCCAGCTCAGGGACAAGATCTGGTGATGAAAAACTGTTTTTT.

The V and J genes are TRBV7-8 and TRBJ1-6; tentatively, D is TRBD1 (5 bases). In germline, CDR1 is SGHVS, CDR2 FQNEAQ. V gave up 4 bases and J gave up 10 bases, with 17 bases separating them. CDR3 length equals 15 residues. Written as DNA, the CDR3 is TGTGCCAGCAGCTCCCTAGGCAGGGTAGAATCACCCCTCCACTTT. This encodes CASSSLGRVESPLHF.

V usage is TRBV15 and J usage is TRBJ2-5, with D maybe TRBD1 (5 bases). V was clipped by 1 base and J by 7 bases, with 19 bases between them. The CDR3 contains 16 residues. Germline CDR1 LNHNV, CDR2 YYDKDF (reference sequence). The CDR3 DNA reads TGTGCCACCAGCAGAGTAGGGGCCGGCCCAGATTGGACCCAGTACTTC. Protein product: CATSRVGAGPDWTQYF.

This sequence joins TRBV9 and TRBJ1-1; no clear D. This CDR3 has 14 amino acids. The V gene's germline CDR1 is SGDLS and CDR2 YYNGEE. V was cut by 0 bases and J by 1 base, with 7 bases left in between. The CDR3 sequence is CASSVGAANTEAFF. Written as DNA, the CDR3 is TGTGCCAGCAGCGTAGGGGCAGCGAACACTGAAGCTTTCTTT.

V usage is TRBV3-1 (or the pseudogene TRBV3-2) and J usage is TRBJ2-1, with D maybe TRBD2 (5 bases). Germline V gene data show CDR1 as LGHDT and CDR2 as YNNKEL (reference sequence). V was cut by 1 base and J by 8 bases, with 12 bases left in between. The CDR3 spans 14 residues. The CDR3 region is CASSQGLGGDEQFF. CDR3 in DNA: TGTGCCAGCAGCCAAGGCCTAGGAGGCGATGAGCAGTTCTTC.

The chain links TRBV2 to TRBJ2-3; tentative D call: TRBD1 (6 bases). CDR1 and CDR2 (germline): SNHLY, FYNNEI. The CDR3 spans 13 residues. Trimming shortened V by 7 bases and J by 1 base, and 9 bases separated the two germline ends. CDR3 DNA sequence: TGTGCCAGCACAGGGGTAGGCACAGATACGCAGTATTTT. Translated: CASTGVGTDTQYF.

The chain joins TRBV18 to TRBJ2-3; no firm D call. This CDR3 contains 14 residues. From germline, CDR1 is KGHSH and CDR2 LQKENI. The germline V and J ends were trimmed by 6 bases and 2 bases, with 12 bases remaining between them. The CDR3 region has the DNA TGTGCCAGCTCGGCCAGGTTACACACAGATACGCAGTATTTT. Protein sequence: CASSARLHTDTQYF.